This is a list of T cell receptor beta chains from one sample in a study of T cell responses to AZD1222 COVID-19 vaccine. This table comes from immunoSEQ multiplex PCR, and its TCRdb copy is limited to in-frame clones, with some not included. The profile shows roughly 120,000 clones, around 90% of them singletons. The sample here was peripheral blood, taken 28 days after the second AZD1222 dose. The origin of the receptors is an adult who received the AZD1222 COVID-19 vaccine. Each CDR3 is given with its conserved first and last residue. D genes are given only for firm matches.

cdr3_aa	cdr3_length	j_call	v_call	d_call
CASSYQQVNTEAFF	14	TRBJ1-1	TRBV6-2/TRBV6-3	-
CASSLSSQGMDQPQHF	16	TRBJ1-5	TRBV13	-
CASSSGMLNTEAFF	14	TRBJ1-1	TRBV5-8	-
CASSGTNTGELFF	13	TRBJ2-2	TRBV7-8	-
CASSPGTSGGVTQYF	15	TRBJ2-3	TRBV7-2	TRBD2
CAISRGDGGTDTQYF	15	TRBJ2-3	TRBV10-3	-
CASSQDVGTNGYTF	14	TRBJ1-2	TRBV3-1/TRBV3-2	-
CASRPGASGGGYTF	14	TRBJ1-2	TRBV19	TRBD1
CASSYPSDRANTEAFF	16	TRBJ1-1	TRBV6-2/TRBV6-3	TRBD1
CASSFLGSADTQYF	14	TRBJ2-3	TRBV5-4	-
CASSLDSPNTEAFF	14	TRBJ1-1	TRBV5-1	-
CASSPGGGENTEAFF	15	TRBJ1-1	TRBV7-9	-
CAIGEKGTGTNYEQYF	16	TRBJ2-7	TRBV10-3	TRBD1
CATSDPGQDVGNEQFF	16	TRBJ2-1	TRBV24-1	TRBD1
CASSGPPPTGRTEAFF	16	TRBJ1-1	TRBV6-1	-
CASSPWTATLNYGYTF	16	TRBJ1-2	TRBV7-2	-
CASSKTANSPLHF	13	TRBJ1-6	TRBV27	-
CASSFMFDYTEAFF	14	TRBJ1-1	TRBV7-2	-
CASRFATADTDTQYF	15	TRBJ2-3	TRBV5-1	-
CASSLAGDSYGYTF	14	TRBJ1-2	TRBV13	TRBD1
CASSLVRSGGEQFF	14	TRBJ2-1	TRBV7-7	-
CASRGWGGYTF	11	TRBJ1-2	TRBV2	-
CASSLVSGVLRATF	14	TRBJ1-2	TRBV7-2	-
CASSPDTNYGYTF	13	TRBJ1-2	TRBV5-1	-
CASRTGGESVGYTF	14	TRBJ1-2	TRBV5-6	-
CASSPELGLKNNEQFF	16	TRBJ2-1	TRBV18	-
CASSVQGTVREQFF	14	TRBJ2-1	TRBV9	-
CASSLRWSGANVLTF	15	TRBJ2-6	TRBV7-2	-
CASSRLENTGELFF	14	TRBJ2-2	TRBV19	-
CAISGEGGGPNYNEQFF	17	TRBJ2-1	TRBV10-3	-
CAWSGSYNSPLHF	13	TRBJ1-6	TRBV30	-
CASSRNSPLHF	11	TRBJ1-6	TRBV7-9	-
CASSASPGSEQYF	13	TRBJ2-7	TRBV9	-
CASGWGARRTGELFF	15	TRBJ2-2	TRBV25-1	-
CAARQGAGDNSPLHF	15	TRBJ1-6	TRBV19	TRBD1
CASSRTPGGGYEQYF	15	TRBJ2-7	TRBV19	-
CASMGRPGPDEQFF	14	TRBJ2-1	TRBV28	-
CASSNRQGVSGNTIYF	16	TRBJ1-3	TRBV9	TRBD1
CATSDPGLGNEQFF	14	TRBJ2-1	TRBV24-1	-
CASSYRVDGYTF	12	TRBJ1-2	TRBV6-2/TRBV6-3	-
CASNLGTDTQYF	12	TRBJ2-3	TRBV12-3/TRBV12-4	-
CASSLEGAAFF	11	TRBJ1-1	TRBV7-9	-
CASSLEIGHTEAFF	14	TRBJ1-1	TRBV11-2	-
CASSSTSFPDEQYF	14	TRBJ2-7	TRBV7-2	-
CASSFRLDLQTNTQYF	16	TRBJ2-3	TRBV5-1	-
CASSYNNYGYTF	12	TRBJ1-2	TRBV6-5	-
CACSDSADQPQHF	13	TRBJ1-5	TRBV19	-